This TCR beta chain emerged from a study of CD4 T cells in relation to SARS-CoV-2 and coronaviruses. Study at large: Convalescent donors were aged about 21 to 72, with median roughly 42 years.

For around ten days, roughly 10^5 sorted CD4+ cells grew with T cell-depleted PBMCs and CEF. Trimming removed 0 bases at V and 10 bases at J, with 13 bases between. CDR1 and CDR2 (germline): LNHNV, YYDKDF (reference sequence). This CDR3 is 15 amino acids long. CEF-cultured naive and memory CD4+ T cell DNA got survey-level sequencing. The assay was immunoSEQ multiplex PCR, and TCRdb's table has in-frame clones only and misses some. The table has 38,000 or so clones, around 77% seen once. As to this clone: Its antigen is still unknown.

Broader study findings: Approximately 65% of donors had memory CD4+ clonotypes crossrecognizing SARS-CoV-2 and common cold coronavirus spike.

The clonotype was recovered from an adult with COVID-19. Sequenced input: memory CD4+ T cells from PBMCs, cultured in vitro. V is TRBV15 and J is TRBJ1-6, with TRBD1 as a possible D gene (6 bases). The CDR3 loop reads CATSRDPGGRSPLHF. DNA for the CDR3: TGTGCCACCAGCAGAGATCCTGGGGGCCGCTCACCCCTCCACTTT. Full variable domain (remainder filled in from reference TRBV15 and TRBJ1-6): DAMVIQNPRYQVTQFGKPVTLSCSQTLNHNVMYWYQQKSSQAPKLLFHYYDKDFNNEADTPDNFQSRRPNTSFCFLDIRSPGLGDTAMYLCATSRDPGGRSPLHFGNGTRLTVT.